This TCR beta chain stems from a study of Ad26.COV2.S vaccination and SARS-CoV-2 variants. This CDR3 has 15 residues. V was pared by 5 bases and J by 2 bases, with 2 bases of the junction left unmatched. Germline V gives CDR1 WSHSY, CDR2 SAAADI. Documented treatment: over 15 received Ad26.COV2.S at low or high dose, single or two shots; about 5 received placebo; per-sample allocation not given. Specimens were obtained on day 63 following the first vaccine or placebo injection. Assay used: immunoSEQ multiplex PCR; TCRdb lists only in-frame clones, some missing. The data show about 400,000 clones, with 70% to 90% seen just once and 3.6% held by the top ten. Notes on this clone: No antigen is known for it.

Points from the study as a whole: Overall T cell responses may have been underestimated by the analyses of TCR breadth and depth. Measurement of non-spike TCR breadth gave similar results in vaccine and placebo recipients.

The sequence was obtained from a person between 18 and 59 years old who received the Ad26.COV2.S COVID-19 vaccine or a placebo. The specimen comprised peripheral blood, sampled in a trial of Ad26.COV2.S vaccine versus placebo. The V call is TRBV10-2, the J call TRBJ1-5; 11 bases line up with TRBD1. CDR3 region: CASSPGQGGNQPQHF. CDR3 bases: TGCGCCAGCAGTCCGGGACAGGGGGGCAATCAGCCCCAGCATTTT.